This T cell receptor beta chain stems from a study of EBV T-cell therapy then PD-1 blockade in nasopharyngeal carcinoma. Sequenced by immunoSEQ multiplex PCR; TCRdb stores in-frame clones only, minus some. The data contain about 17,000 clones, around four fifths of them singletons. CDR1 is SGHTA and CDR2 is FQGNSA in the germline V gene. The germline V and J ends were trimmed by 2 bases and 1 base, with 15 bases remaining between them. The CDR3 runs to 16 residues. Comment on this clone: Its cognate antigen is unknown.

Stated treatment: AdE1-LMPpoly-expanded autologous EBV-specific T-cell therapy followed by anti-PD-1 nivolumab. This chain joins TRBV7-2 and TRBJ2-7; D not certain. The TCR was taken from a man between 40 and 49 years old with nasopharyngeal carcinoma. This specimen was CD8+ T cells from blood, taken at day 0 from a patient whose treatment included autologous EBV-specific T cells and nivolumab. The CDR3 region is CASSLFLTTRSYEQYF. Here the CDR3 DNA reads TGTGCCAGCAGCTTATTCCTCACGACAAGGTCCTACGAGCAGTACTTC.